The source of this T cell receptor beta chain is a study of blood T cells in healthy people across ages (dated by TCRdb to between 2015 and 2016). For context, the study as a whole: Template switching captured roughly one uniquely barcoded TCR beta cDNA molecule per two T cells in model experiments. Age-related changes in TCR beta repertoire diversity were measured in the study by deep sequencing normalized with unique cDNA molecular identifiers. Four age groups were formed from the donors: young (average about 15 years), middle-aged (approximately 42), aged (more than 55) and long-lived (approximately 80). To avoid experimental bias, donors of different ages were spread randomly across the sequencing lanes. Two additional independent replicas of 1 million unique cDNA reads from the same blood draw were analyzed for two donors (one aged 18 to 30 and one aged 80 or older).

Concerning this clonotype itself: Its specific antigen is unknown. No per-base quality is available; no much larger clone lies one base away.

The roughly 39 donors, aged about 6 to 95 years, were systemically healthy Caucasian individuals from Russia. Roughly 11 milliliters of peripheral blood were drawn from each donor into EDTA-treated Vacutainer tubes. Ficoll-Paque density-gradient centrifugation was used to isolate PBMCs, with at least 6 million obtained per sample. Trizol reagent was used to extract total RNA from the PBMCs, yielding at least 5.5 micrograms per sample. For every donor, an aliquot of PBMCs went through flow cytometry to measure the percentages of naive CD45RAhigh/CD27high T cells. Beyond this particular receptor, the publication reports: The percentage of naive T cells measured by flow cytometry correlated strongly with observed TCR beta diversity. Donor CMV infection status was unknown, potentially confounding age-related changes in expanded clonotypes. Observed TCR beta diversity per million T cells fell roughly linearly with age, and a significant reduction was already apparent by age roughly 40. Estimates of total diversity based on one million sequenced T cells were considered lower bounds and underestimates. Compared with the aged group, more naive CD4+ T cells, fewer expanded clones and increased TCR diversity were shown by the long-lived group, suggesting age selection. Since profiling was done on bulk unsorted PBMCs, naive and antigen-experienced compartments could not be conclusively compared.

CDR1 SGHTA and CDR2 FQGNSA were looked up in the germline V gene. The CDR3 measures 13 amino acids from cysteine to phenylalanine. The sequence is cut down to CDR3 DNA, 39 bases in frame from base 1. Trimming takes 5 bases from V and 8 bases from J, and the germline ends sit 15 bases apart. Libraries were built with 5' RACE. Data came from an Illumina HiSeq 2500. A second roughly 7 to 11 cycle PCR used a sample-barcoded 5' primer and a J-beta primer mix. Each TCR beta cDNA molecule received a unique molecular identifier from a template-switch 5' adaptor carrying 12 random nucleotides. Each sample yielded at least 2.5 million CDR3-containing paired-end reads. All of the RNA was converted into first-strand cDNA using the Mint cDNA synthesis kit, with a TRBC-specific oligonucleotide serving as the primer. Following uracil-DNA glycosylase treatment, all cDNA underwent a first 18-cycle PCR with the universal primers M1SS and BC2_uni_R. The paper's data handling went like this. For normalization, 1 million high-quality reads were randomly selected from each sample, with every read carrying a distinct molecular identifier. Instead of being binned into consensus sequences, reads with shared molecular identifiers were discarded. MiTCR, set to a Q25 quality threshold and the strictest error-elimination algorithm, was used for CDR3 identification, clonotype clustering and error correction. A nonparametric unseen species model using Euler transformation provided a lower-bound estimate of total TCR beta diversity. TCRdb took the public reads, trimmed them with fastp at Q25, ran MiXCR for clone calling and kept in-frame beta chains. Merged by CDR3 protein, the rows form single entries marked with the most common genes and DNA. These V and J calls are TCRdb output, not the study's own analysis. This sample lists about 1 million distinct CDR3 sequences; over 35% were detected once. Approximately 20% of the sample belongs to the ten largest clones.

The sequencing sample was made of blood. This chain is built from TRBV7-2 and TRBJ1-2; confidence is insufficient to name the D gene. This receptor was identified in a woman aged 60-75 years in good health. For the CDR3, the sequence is CASSVVWVLGYTF. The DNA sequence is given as TGTGCCAGCAGCGTCGTTTGGGTACTGGGCTACACCTTC.